This T cell receptor (beta chain) was identified in a study of T-cell reconstitution after alpha-beta-depleted transplantation in children. Whole-study results and caveats: Several patients had high TCRbeta diversity at day 60; it came from surviving recipient T cells and thymic progenitors.

Unique molecular identifiers were incorporated into the prepared TCRbeta library. TCRdb independently ran MiXCR on the PCR reads; one entry per CDR3 protein. Among about 300,000 distinct CDR3 sequences listed, 9.5% to 13% were seen once. This CDR3 is 21 amino acids long. Germline CDR1 SGHTA, CDR2 FQGNSA. Trimming removed 6 bases at V and 0 bases at J, with 30 bases between. A few counts support this clonotype. Its specificity is unknown. The V gene is TRBV7-2, the J gene TRBJ2-4; no firm D call. The sequence was collected from a boy younger than two with acute myeloid leukemia, due to receive a stem cell transplant. This specimen consisted of PBMCs, obtained before TCRalphabeta/CD19-depleted stem cell transplant. In DNA, the CDR3 is TGTGCCAGCAGGGATTCATCCGAGCCGGGCCGAAGCACACTAGCCAAAAACATTCAGTACTTC. Translated: CASRDSSEPGRSTLAKNIQYF.